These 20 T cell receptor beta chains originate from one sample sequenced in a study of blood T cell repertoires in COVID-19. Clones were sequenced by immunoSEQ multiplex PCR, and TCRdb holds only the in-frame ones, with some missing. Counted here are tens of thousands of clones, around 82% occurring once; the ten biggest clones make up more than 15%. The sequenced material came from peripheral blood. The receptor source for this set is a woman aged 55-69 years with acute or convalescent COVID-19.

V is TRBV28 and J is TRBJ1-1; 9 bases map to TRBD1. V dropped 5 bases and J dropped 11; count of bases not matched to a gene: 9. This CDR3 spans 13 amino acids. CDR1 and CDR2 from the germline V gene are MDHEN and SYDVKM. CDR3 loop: CASSQGQGSLAFF. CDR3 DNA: TGTGCCAGCAGTCAAGGACAGGGGTCGTTGGCTTTCTTT.

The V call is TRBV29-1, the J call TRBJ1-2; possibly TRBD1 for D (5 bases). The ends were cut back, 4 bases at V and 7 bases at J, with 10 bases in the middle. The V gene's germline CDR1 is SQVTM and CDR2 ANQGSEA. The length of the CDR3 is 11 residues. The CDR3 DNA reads TGCAGCGTTGTATCGGGGGTTGGCTACACCTTC. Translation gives CSVVSGVGYTF.

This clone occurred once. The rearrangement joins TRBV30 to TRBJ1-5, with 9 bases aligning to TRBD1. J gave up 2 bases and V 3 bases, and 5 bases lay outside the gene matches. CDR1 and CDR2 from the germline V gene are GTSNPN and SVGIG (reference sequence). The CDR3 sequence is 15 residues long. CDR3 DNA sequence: TGTGCCTGGAGAGATACAGGGGGCGGCAATCAGCCCCAGCATTTT. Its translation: CAWRDTGGGNQPQHF.

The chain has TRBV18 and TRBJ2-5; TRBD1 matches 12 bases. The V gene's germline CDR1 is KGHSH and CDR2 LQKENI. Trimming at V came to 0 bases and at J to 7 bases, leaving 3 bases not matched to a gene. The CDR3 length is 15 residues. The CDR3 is CASSPPGTGGVTQYF. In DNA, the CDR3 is TGTGCCAGCTCACCACCGGGGACAGGGGGCGTGACCCAGTACTTC.

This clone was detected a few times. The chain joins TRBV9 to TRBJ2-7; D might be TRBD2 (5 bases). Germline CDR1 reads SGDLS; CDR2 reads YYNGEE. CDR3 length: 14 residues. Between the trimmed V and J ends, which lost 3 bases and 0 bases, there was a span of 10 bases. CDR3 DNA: TGTGCCAGCAGCGCCGGACTTTTCTCCTACGAGCAGTACTTC. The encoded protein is CASSAGLFSYEQYF.

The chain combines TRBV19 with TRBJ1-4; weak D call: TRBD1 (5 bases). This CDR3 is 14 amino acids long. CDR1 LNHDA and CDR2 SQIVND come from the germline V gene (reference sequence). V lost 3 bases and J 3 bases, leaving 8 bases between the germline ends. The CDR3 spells CASSMWGANEKLFF. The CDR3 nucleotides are TGTGCCAGTAGTATGTGGGGCGCTAATGAAAAACTGTTTTTT.

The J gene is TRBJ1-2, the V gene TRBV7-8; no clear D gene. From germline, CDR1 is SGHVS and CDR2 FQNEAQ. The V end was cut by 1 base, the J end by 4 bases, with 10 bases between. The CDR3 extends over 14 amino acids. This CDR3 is CASSLGVLGYGYTF. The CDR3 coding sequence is TGTGCCAGCAGCTTAGGAGTCCTTGGCTATGGCTACACCTTC.

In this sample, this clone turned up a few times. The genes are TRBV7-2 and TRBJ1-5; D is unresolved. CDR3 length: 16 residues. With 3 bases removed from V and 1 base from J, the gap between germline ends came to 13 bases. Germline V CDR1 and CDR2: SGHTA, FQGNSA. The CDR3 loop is CASSFSPGPSNQPQHF. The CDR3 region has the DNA TGTGCCAGCAGCTTTTCTCCCGGTCCCAGCAATCAGCCCCAGCATTTT.

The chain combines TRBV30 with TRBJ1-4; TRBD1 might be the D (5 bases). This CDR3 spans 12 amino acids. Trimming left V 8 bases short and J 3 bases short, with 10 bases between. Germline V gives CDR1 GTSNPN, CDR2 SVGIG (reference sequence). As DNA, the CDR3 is TGTGCCGGGCGGGGGGCTAATGAAAAACTGTTTTTT. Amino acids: CAGRGANEKLFF. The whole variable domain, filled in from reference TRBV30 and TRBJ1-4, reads SQTIHQWPATLVQPVGSPLSLECTVEGTSNPNLYWYRQAAGRGLQLLFYSVGIGQISSEVPQNLSASRPQDRQFILSSKKLLLSDSGFYLCAGRGANEKLFFGSGTQLSVL.

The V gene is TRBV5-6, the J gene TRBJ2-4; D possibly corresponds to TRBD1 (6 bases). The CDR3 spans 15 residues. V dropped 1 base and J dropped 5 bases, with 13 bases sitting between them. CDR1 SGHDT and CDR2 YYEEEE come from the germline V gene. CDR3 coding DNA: TGTGCCAGCAGCTTGCCAGGGGACCAACAAAACATTCAGTACTTC. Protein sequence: CASSLPGDQQNIQYF.

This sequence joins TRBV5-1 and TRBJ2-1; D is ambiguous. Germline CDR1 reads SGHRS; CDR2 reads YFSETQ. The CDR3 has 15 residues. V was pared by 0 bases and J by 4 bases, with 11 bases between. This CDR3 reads CASSLGLVSYNEQFF. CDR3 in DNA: TGCGCCAGCAGCTTGGGGCTGGTATCTTACAATGAGCAGTTCTTC.

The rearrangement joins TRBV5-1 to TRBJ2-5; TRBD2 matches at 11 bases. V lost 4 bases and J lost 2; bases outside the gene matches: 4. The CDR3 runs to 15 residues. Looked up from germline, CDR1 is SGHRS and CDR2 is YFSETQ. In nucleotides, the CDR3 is TGCGCCAGCAGCGGGACTAGCGGCCGTCAAGAGACCCAGTACTTC. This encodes CASSGTSGRQETQYF.

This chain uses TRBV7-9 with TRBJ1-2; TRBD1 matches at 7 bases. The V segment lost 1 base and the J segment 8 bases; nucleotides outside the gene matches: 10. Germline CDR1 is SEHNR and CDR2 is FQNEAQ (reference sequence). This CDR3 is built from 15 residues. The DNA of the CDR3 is TGTGCCAGCAGCTTAGGGGGAGACAGGGCAGGCGGCTACACCTTC. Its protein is CASSLGGDRAGGYTF.

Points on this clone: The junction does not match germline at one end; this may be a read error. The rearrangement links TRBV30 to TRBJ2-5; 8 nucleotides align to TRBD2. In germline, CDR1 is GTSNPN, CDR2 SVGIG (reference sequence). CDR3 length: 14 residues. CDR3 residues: CARRNSGSLETQYF. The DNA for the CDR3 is TGTGCCCGGAGAAACAGCGGGAGTTTGGAGACCCAGTACTTC.

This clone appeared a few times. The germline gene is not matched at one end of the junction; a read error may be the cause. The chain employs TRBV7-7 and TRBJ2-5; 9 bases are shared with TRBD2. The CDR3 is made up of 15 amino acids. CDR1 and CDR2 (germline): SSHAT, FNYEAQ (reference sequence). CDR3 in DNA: TGTGCTAGCAGCTTATATAGCGGGGGCCAAGAGACCCAGTACTTC. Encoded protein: CASSLYSGGQETQYF.

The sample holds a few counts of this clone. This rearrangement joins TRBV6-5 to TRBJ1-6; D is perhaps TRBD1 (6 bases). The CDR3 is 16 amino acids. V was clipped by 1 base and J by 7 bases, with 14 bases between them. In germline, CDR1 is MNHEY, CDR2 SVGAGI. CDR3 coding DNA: TGTGCCAGCAGTTACTTCGGGGGGCAGGTAAATTCACCCCTCCACTTT. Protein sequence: CASSYFGGQVNSPLHF.

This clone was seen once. CDR3 nucleotides: TGTGCCAGTAGTATTGTGCAGGGGCTTCCAGGGGAAAAACTGTTTTTT. This encodes CASSIVQGLPGEKLFF. The chain uses TRBV19 and TRBJ1-4; TRBD1 is a possible D gene (6 bases). V lost 3 bases and J lost 8, with 19 bases in between. This CDR3 region has 16 residues. Germline values: CDR1 LNHDA, CDR2 SQIVND (reference sequence). The full variable domain, rest sourced from reference TRBV19 and TRBJ1-4, is DGGITQSPKYLFRKEGQNVTLSCEQNLNHDAMYWYRQDPGQGLRLIYYSQIVNDFQKGDIAEGYSVSREKKESFPLTVTSAQKNPTAFYLCASSIVQGLPGEKLFFGSGTQLSVL.

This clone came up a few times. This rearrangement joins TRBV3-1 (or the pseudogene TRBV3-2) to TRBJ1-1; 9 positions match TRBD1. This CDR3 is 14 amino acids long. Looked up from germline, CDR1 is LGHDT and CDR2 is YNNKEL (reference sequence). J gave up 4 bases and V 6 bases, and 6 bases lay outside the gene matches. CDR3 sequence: CASRLTGGGTEAFF. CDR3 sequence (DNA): TGTGCCAGCAGGCTGACAGGGGGAGGCACTGAAGCTTTCTTT.

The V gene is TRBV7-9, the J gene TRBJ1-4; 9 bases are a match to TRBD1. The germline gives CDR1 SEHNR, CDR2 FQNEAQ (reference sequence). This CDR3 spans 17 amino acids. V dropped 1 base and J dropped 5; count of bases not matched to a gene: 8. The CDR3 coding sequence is TGTGCCAGCAGCTTAGTGGGCTCCGGGACAGGGAATGAAAAACTGTTTTTT. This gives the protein CASSLVGSGTGNEKLFF.

In DNA, the CDR3 is TGTGCCAGCCCCCCCGGGGGGTGGGTGTGCTACGAGCAGTACTTC. This sequence encodes CASPPGGWVCYEQYF. The chain employs TRBV2 and TRBJ2-7; the match to TRBD2 covers 7 bases. From germline, CDR1 is SNHLY and CDR2 FYNNEI. With V trimmed by 8 bases and J by 3 bases, 13 bases remained unmatched. The CDR3 spans 15 residues.